This T cell receptor beta chain was identified in a study of response to subunit inactivated influenza vaccine. Whole-study findings and limits: Researchers suggested that each seasonal influenza vaccination recruits few new T cells.

One entry per CDR3 protein, called by TCRdb with MiXCR from the RT-PCR reads. The sample comprises 610,000 or so distinct CDR3 sequences, about 15% of which are singletons, and 8.5% to 14% rests with the top ten. This clonotype appeared a few times. The antigen is not known. Germline lookup yields CDR1 LGHNA and CDR2 YNFKEQ. The CDR3 totals 14 residues. V was pared by 4 bases and J by 4 bases, with 13 bases between. The sequence derives from a man aged 45 to 65 who received an inactivated influenza vaccine. Here the sequenced sample was PBMCs from blood, taken 11 to 12 days after vaccination. V is TRBV4-2 and J is TRBJ1-1; no clear D. CDR3 sequence reads: CASSRTGSGTEAFF. CDR3 DNA: TGTGCCAGCAGCCGCACGGGTTCAGGCACTGAAGCTTTCTTT.